Each of the 19 T cell receptor beta chains below was sequenced from the same sample in a study of T cell changes during pregnancy in multiple sclerosis. Profiling relied on immunoSEQ multiplex PCR, and the TCRdb table lists in-frame clones only, not all of them. There are about 49,000 clones in the sample; roughly 92% occur only once, and around 0.9% lies in the top ten. The specimen was peripheral blood, collected after pregnancy. The receptors shown here come from a female donor with multiple sclerosis, enrolled in a pregnancy study.

The rearrangement joins TRBV4-3 to TRBJ1-2, with TRBD1 matching 7 bases. The CDR3 is 15 amino acids. V lost 4 bases to trimming and J lost 4 bases; unmatched junction nucleotides: 9. Germline V lookup: CDR1 LGHNA, CDR2 YSLEER. CDR3 nucleotides: TGCGCCAGCAGCCGGAACCGGGACAGCTCCTATGGCTACACCTTC. It translates to CASSRNRDSSYGYTF.

The chain uses TRBV11-1 and TRBJ2-5, with 9 bases identical to TRBD1. The V and J ends lost 5 bases and 1 base, in that order; junction bases with no gene match: 8. The CDR3 is 16 amino acids. Germline lookup yields CDR1 SGHAT and CDR2 FQDESV (reference sequence). This chain's CDR3 is CASSKTGGPSQETQYF. CDR3 sequence (DNA): TGTGCCAGCAGCAAAACAGGGGGCCCTAGCCAAGAGACCCAGTACTTC.

This chain links TRBV4-2 with TRBJ2-2; 13 bases align to TRBD2. The CDR3 spans 16 residues. The ends lost 6 bases at V and 6 bases at J; junction bases unmatched: 7. Germline V CDR1 and CDR2: LGHNA, YNFKEQ. CDR3 sequence reads: CASRGLAGVTAGELFF. Written as DNA, the CDR3 is TGTGCCAGCAGAGGACTAGCGGGGGTTACCGCCGGGGAGCTGTTTTTT.

V is TRBV10-2 and J is TRBJ1-1; D is perhaps TRBD1 (5 bases). The V and J ends lost 8 bases and 5 bases respectively, with 15 bases between them. The CDR3 has 13 residues. Germline lookup yields CDR1 WSHSY and CDR2 SAAADI. CDR3 sequence reads: CASLQVGWTEAFF. DNA of the CDR3: TGCGCCAGCCTACAGGTCGGTTGGACTGAAGCTTTCTTT.

The CDR3 bases are TGTGCCAGCAGCTTAGTGGGGGGCGGGGGACCTACTGAAGCTTTCTTT. Protein product: CASSLVGGGGPTEAFF. This chain links TRBV7-2 with TRBJ1-1, with D perhaps matching TRBD1 (6 bases). Germline assignment: CDR1 SGHTA and CDR2 FQGNSA. Between the trimmed V and J ends, which lost 1 base and 5 bases, there was a span of 17 bases. The CDR3 totals 16 residues. The full variable domain, with the rest looked up from reference TRBV7-2 and TRBJ1-1, is GAGVSQSPSNKVTEKGKDVELRCDPISGHTALYWYRQSLGQGLEFLIYFQGNSAPDKSGLPSDRFSAERTGGSVSTLTIQRTQQEDSAVYLCASSLVGGGGPTEAFFGQGTRLTVV.

The chain has TRBV15 and TRBJ2-7; TRBD1 is a possible D gene (6 bases). Between the trimmed V and J ends, which lost 4 bases and 1 base, there was a span of 8 bases. From germline, CDR1 is LNHNV and CDR2 YYDKDF (reference sequence). The CDR3 runs to 13 residues. CDR3 region: CATSIQGSYEQYF. CDR3 nucleotides: TGTGCCACCAGCATACAGGGATCCTACGAGCAGTACTTC. The variable domain in full, with the rest retrieved from reference TRBV15 and TRBJ2-7, is DAMVIQNPRYQVTQFGKPVTLSCSQTLNHNVMYWYQQKSSQAPKLLFHYYDKDFNNEADTPDNFQSRRPNTSFCFLDIRSPGLGDTAMYLCATSIQGSYEQYFGPGTRLTVT.

The chain uses TRBV4-2 and TRBJ1-2; the match to TRBD1 covers 10 bases. Looked up from germline, CDR1 is LGHNA and CDR2 is YNFKEQ. V dropped 1 base and J dropped 7; count of bases not matched to a gene: 6. The CDR3 runs to 15 residues. CDR3 sequence reads: CASSQGGTGDGGYTF. In nucleotides, the CDR3 is TGTGCCAGCAGCCAAGGCGGGACAGGGGATGGTGGCTACACCTTC.

The chain couples TRBV5-3 to TRBJ2-7, with D uncertain. TRBV5-3 is placed among ORFs of uncertain function. Trimming removed 2 bases from V and 6 bases from J, with 9 bases in between. This CDR3 spans 12 amino acids. In DNA form, the CDR3 reads TGTGCCAGAAGCTTCGCGGTAGGCGAGCAGTACTTC. It codes for CARSFAVGEQYF.

The chain joins TRBV11-2 to TRBJ1-1; no clear D gene. Germline V gives CDR1 SGHAT, CDR2 FQNNGV. The V end lost 8 bases, the J end lost 3 bases, and 13 bases lay between the germline ends. CDR3 size: 13 residues. The CDR3 DNA reads as TGTGCCAGCGGCGGGCAGGAAGACACTGAAGCTTTCTTT. Its protein product is CASGGQEDTEAFF.

This chain connects TRBV11-3 to TRBJ2-7; a possible D gene is TRBD1 (6 bases). Between the trimmed V and J ends, which lost 5 bases and 4 bases, there was a span of 27 bases. Per the germline V gene, CDR1 is SGHNT and CDR2 is YENEEA. This CDR3 contains 18 residues. DNA for the CDR3: TGTGCCAGCAGCCCTCCAACCTCAGGACAGAGGAGGAAATACGAGCAGTACTTC. It encodes CASSPPTSGQRRKYEQYF.

The V and J genes are TRBV9 and TRBJ2-7, with D unresolved. Germline CDR1 is SGDLS and CDR2 is YYNGEE. The CDR3 is 12 amino acids. V lost 3 bases and J 1 base, leaving 5 bases between the germline ends. The CDR3 reads CASSAVSYEQYF. The DNA of the CDR3 is TGTGCCAGCAGCGCAGTTTCCTACGAGCAGTACTTC.

V is TRBV9 and J is TRBJ2-5; tentatively, D is TRBD2 (6 bases). The CDR3 is 16 residues long. Germline V gives CDR1 SGDLS, CDR2 YYNGEE. The ends were cut back, 0 bases at V and 4 bases at J, with 16 bases in the middle. DNA of the CDR3: TGTGCCAGCAGCGTAGGGGGTAGCGGAGTCCCAGAGACCCAGTACTTC. Its protein product is CASSVGGSGVPETQYF.

The rearrangement joins TRBV27 to TRBJ2-3; the D gene is possibly TRBD2 (5 bases). The germline CDR1 and CDR2 sequences are MNHEY and SMNVEV (reference sequence). The CDR3 has 14 amino acids. The V and J ends lost 7 bases and 2 bases respectively, with 13 bases between them. CDR3 amino acids: CASTQRPPTDTQYF. In DNA, the CDR3 is TGTGCCAGCACCCAGCGGCCCCCCACAGATACGCAGTATTTT.

This CDR3 reads CASSLSGPIYGYTF. The CDR3 DNA follows: TGTGCCAGCAGCTTATCAGGCCCGATCTATGGCTACACCTTC. The chain couples TRBV7-8 to TRBJ1-2; the D is unclear. V shed 2 bases and J shed 4 bases, with 11 bases lying between them. The CDR3 contains 14 residues. In germline, CDR1 is SGHVS, CDR2 FQNEAQ.

V gene TRBV10-3 combines with J gene TRBJ2-7; D perhaps matches TRBD1 (5 bases). The CDR3 covers 12 residues. Germline assignment: CDR1 ENHRY and CDR2 SYGVKD. Trimming left V 6 bases short and J 7 bases short, with 13 bases between. For the CDR3, the DNA is TGTGCCATCAGCGAGACAGATGGGGAGCAGTACTTC. Protein: CAISETDGEQYF.

J is TRBJ1-2 and V is TRBV10-3; 9 bases are shared with TRBD1. Germline-derived CDR1 and CDR2 are ENHRY and SYGVKD. The J segment lost 7 bases and the V segment lost 6 bases, leaving 15 bases of the junction unmatched. The CDR3 totals 16 residues. The CDR3 here is CAIRTLEQGALSGYTF. In DNA, the CDR3 is TGTGCCATCAGGACCCTTGAACAGGGGGCGCTTAGTGGCTACACCTTC.

This chain links TRBV18 with TRBJ1-5; 7 bases agree with TRBD1. J was trimmed by 3 bases and V by 6 bases; bases with no gene match: 5. The germline V gene encodes CDR1 KGHSH and CDR2 LQKENI. This CDR3 has 14 amino acids. The DNA for the CDR3 is TGTGCCAGCTCCCCCGACAGGGACAATCAGCCCCAGCATTTT. The encoded protein is CASSPDRDNQPQHF.

This clone was recorded once. The chain joins TRBV29-1 to TRBJ2-5; possible D gene TRBD1, 6 bases. V lost 6 bases, J lost 5 bases, and 16 bases lay in between. The CDR3 consists of 13 residues. CDR1 SQVTM and CDR2 ANQGSEA come from the germline V gene. The CDR3, as DNA: TGCAGCGTGCCCGACAGGATTACGGAGACCCAGTACTTC. Translating it yields CSVPDRITETQYF.

This chain joins TRBV18 and TRBJ1-1; tentatively, D is TRBD1 (5 bases). V lost 4 bases, J lost 0 bases, and 9 bases lay in between. This CDR3 has 14 amino acids. Per germline, CDR1 KGHSH and CDR2 LQKENI. DNA of the CDR3: TGTGCCAGCTCACTGGAGGGGATGAACACTGAAGCTTTCTTT. Translating gives CASSLEGMNTEAFF.